These 32 T cell receptor beta chains came from one sample sequenced in a study of T cell responses to AZD1222 COVID-19 vaccine (TCRdb year 2021). The sample's time point label, decoded: baseline before first vaccination. The library was produced with the immunoSEQ multiplex PCR assay. In TCRdb, the immuneACCESS table is reduced to in-frame sequences with V and J assigned. These tables do not hold every clone; where another copy was compared, an unresolved V gene accounts for under half, and the others remain unexplained. This sample has over 130,000 clones in its table, and around 91% of those were observed once. Approximately 4.8% of the sample belongs to the ten largest clones. This material consisted of peripheral blood, taken on day 0 of AZD1222 vaccination. The receptors originated from an adult in good health.

The V gene is TRBV7-9, the J gene TRBJ2-5; possibly TRBD2 for D (5 bases). The germline V gene encodes CDR1 SEHNR and CDR2 FQNEAQ (reference sequence). V shed 1 base and J shed 3 bases, with 9 bases lying between them. The CDR3 is made up of 14 amino acids. The DNA for the CDR3 is TGTGCCAGCAGCTTAGGGTACGGGGAAGAGACCCAGTACTTC. Translation gives CASSLGYGEETQYF.

The V and J genes are TRBV2 and TRBJ2-4, with 11 bases matching TRBD2. The CDR3 runs to 21 residues. The V gene's germline CDR1 is SNHLY and CDR2 FYNNEI. V dropped 6 bases and J dropped 0; count of bases not matched to a gene: 19. The CDR3 DNA reads TGTGCCAGCAGGGATACCCGATCAACTAGCGGGGGCTTGCTAGCCAAAAACATTCAGTACTTC. Amino acid sequence: CASRDTRSTSGGLLAKNIQYF. Supplemented by reference TRBV2 and TRBJ2-4, the full variable domain reads EPEVTQTPSHQVTQMGQEVILRCVPISNHLYFYWYRQILGQKVEFLVSFYNNEISEKSEIFDDQFSVERPDGSNFTLKIRSTKLEDSAMYFCASRDTRSTSGGLLAKNIQYFGAGTRLSVL.

The V call is TRBV6-5, the J call TRBJ1-2, with TRBD1 matching 8 bases. After removal of 5 bases from V and 8 bases from J, the junction contained 10 bases not matched to a gene. Germline V gene sequence: CDR1 MNHEY, CDR2 SVGAGI. The CDR3 has 14 residues. The CDR3 bases are TGTGCCAGCAGTACCCGGACAGGGTTAGAAGGCTACACCTTC. Amino acid sequence: CASSTRTGLEGYTF.

The rearrangement uses TRBV2 and TRBJ1-2, with a possible D match to TRBD1 (5 bases). Deletions cut 6 bases from V and 7 bases from J, with 21 bases between. The CDR3 loop spans 15 amino acids. Per germline, CDR1 SNHLY and CDR2 FYNNEI. CDR3 DNA sequence: TGTGCCAGCAGGACGGGTGGCAGGGCGTTTCGTGGCTACACCTTC. Amino acids: CASRTGGRAFRGYTF.

The V and J genes are TRBV19 and TRBJ1-3; 7 nucleotides align to TRBD1. Germline V gene lookup returns CDR1 LNHDA and CDR2 SQIVND (reference sequence). This CDR3 comprises 16 residues. V was clipped by 4 bases and J by 4 bases; unmatched bases: 10. Here the CDR3 reads CASSSLRQGRGNTIYF. In DNA, the CDR3 is TGTGCCAGTAGTAGCCTCCGACAGGGTCGAGGAAACACCATATATTTT.

The sample holds one count of this clone. This chain connects TRBV11-2 to TRBJ1-5, with D unresolved. The V end was cut by 1 base, the J end by 1 base, with 2 bases between. The CDR3 spans 13 residues. Germline V lookup: CDR1 SGHAT, CDR2 FQNNGV. CDR3 residues: CASSLGSNQPQHF. In DNA form, the CDR3 reads TGTGCCAGCAGCTTAGGGAGCAATCAGCCCCAGCATTTT.

The chain uses TRBV5-1 and TRBJ1-1, with D possibly being TRBD1 (5 bases). The CDR3 extends over 15 amino acids. V was clipped by 4 bases and J by 4 bases, with 17 bases between them. CDR1 SGHRS and CDR2 YFSETQ come from the germline V gene. CDR3 DNA: TGCGCCAGCAGCGTCACATCGGGGGTAGGCACTGAAGCTTTCTTT. It specifies CASSVTSGVGTEAFF.

V and J are TRBV5-6 and TRBJ2-5; 16 nucleotides agree with TRBD2. Germline-derived CDR1 and CDR2 are SGHDT and YYEEEE. The CDR3 spans 18 residues. V lost 4 bases to trimming and J lost 0 bases; unmatched junction nucleotides: 6. CDR3 protein: CASSRPGLAGGYQETQYF. The CDR3 bases are TGTGCCAGCAGCCGACCGGGACTAGCGGGGGGGTACCAAGAGACCCAGTACTTC.

The chain has TRBV5-4 and TRBJ1-2; D not resolved. The CDR3 covers 14 residues. Trimming left V 2 bases short and J 2 bases short, with 10 bases between. Germline values: CDR1 SGHNT, CDR2 YYREEE (reference sequence). The CDR3 DNA reads TGTGCCAGCAGCTTAAAAGTTACGAACTATGGCTACACCTTC. As protein: CASSLKVTNYGYTF. Filled out from reference TRBV5-4 and TRBJ1-2, the complete variable domain reads ETGVTQSPTHLIKTRGQQVTLRCSSQSGHNTVSWYQQALGQGPQFIFQYYREEENGRGNFPPRFSGLQFPNYSSELNVNALELDDSALYLCASSLKVTNYGYTFGSGTRLTVV.

V gene TRBV7-6 combines with J gene TRBJ1-1, with D possibly matching TRBD1 (6 bases). Trimming left V 0 bases short and J 1 base short, with 12 bases between. CDR1 is SGHVS and CDR2 is FNYEAQ in the germline V gene. This CDR3 spans 16 amino acids. The CDR3, as DNA: TGTGCCAGCAGCTTAGCCAGACAGGAGGGGAACACTGAAGCTTTCTTT. Its translation is CASSLARQEGNTEAFF.

The J gene is TRBJ1-1, the V gene TRBV3-1 (or the pseudogene TRBV3-2); D is undetermined. The CDR3 is 14 amino acids. Germline CDR1 LGHDT, CDR2 YNNKEL (reference sequence). V was cut by 0 bases and J by 4 bases, with 9 bases left in between. The CDR3 DNA reads TGTGCCAGCAGCCAAGATCTAGGTGCCACTGAAGCTTTCTTT. This gives the protein CASSQDLGATEAFF.

The genes are TRBV30 and TRBJ1-1; 7 bases are a match to TRBD1. Germline loops: CDR1 GTSNPN, CDR2 SVGIG (reference sequence). After removal of 2 bases from V and 3 bases from J, the junction contained 3 bases not matched to a gene. The CDR3 sequence is 13 residues long. CDR3 loop: CAWSYTGDTEAFF. CDR3 DNA sequence: TGTGCCTGGAGTTATACAGGGGACACTGAAGCTTTCTTT.

The chain is built from TRBV10-3 and TRBJ1-6; D not resolved. The CDR3 loop spans 15 amino acids. V was pared by 3 bases and J by 7 bases, with 13 bases between. CDR1 ENHRY and CDR2 SYGVKD come from the germline V gene. This CDR3 is CAISDKGYINSPLHF. CDR3 DNA: TGTGCCATCAGTGACAAAGGCTATATAAATTCACCCCTCCACTTT.

The genes are TRBV5-4 and TRBJ2-7, with 7 bases lining up with TRBD1. CDR3 length: 14 residues. Germline CDR1 is SGHNT and CDR2 is YYREEE (reference sequence). After removal of 4 bases from V and 2 bases from J, the junction contained 6 bases not matched to a gene. The CDR3 DNA is TGTGCCAGCAGCACCGCCGACAGGGCCTACGAGCAGTACTTC. Its protein is CASSTADRAYEQYF.

J is TRBJ2-1 and V is TRBV16; 8 nucleotides agree with TRBD1. V was pared by 2 bases and J by 7 bases, with 7 bases of the junction left unmatched. Germline loops: CDR1 KGHSY, CDR2 FQNENV. The CDR3 totals 15 residues. The CDR3: CASSQGVDRDNEQFF. CDR3 bases: TGTGCCAGCAGCCAAGGGGTGGACAGGGATAATGAGCAGTTCTTC.

The sample holds a few counts of this clone. The CDR3 sequence is CASSGPSGGARVNEQFF. CDR3 DNA sequence: TGTGCCAGCAGTGGTCCAAGCGGGGGGGCCAGGGTCAATGAGCAGTTCTTC. The rearrangement links TRBV2 to TRBJ2-1; 10 positions match TRBD2. The CDR3 totals 17 residues. After removal of 4 bases from V and 6 bases from J, the junction contained 12 bases not matched to a gene. Germline V gene data show CDR1 as SNHLY and CDR2 as FYNNEI. Combining the CDR3 with reference TRBV2 and TRBJ2-1 gives the whole variable domain EPEVTQTPSHQVTQMGQEVILRCVPISNHLYFYWYRQILGQKVEFLVSFYNNEISEKSEIFDDQFSVERPDGSNFTLKIRSTKLEDSAMYFCASSGPSGGARVNEQFFGPGTRLTVL.

This chain links TRBV6-1 with TRBJ1-5, with D possibly being TRBD1 (6 bases). The CDR3 is 15 amino acids. Trimming left V 1 base short and J 7 bases short, with 14 bases between. CDR1 MNHNS and CDR2 SASEGT come from the germline V gene. This CDR3 is CASSEDLQGQQPQHF. For the CDR3, the DNA is TGTGCCAGCAGTGAAGACCTACAGGGTCAACAGCCCCAGCATTTT.

This chain uses TRBV12-3 or TRBV12-4 with TRBJ2-1, with 7 bases aligning to TRBD2. J gave up 10 bases and V 10 bases, and 13 bases lay outside the gene matches. This CDR3 is built from 13 residues. CDR3 protein: CAINRLAGLEQFF. For the CDR3, the DNA is TGTGCCATTAATCGACTAGCAGGACTAGAGCAGTTCTTC.

This clone was picked up a small number of times. The rearrangement links TRBV30 to TRBJ1-4, with D tentatively TRBD1 (6 bases). Trimming shortened V by 0 bases and J by 7 bases, and 12 bases separated the two germline ends. The CDR3 spans 14 residues. Germline V gene lookup returns CDR1 GTSNPN and CDR2 SVGIG (reference sequence). CDR3 nucleotides: TGTGCCTGGAGTGTACTGGGGGGGCCTGAAAAACTGTTTTTT. Translating gives CAWSVLGGPEKLFF.

CDR3 in amino acids: CASSSGPENQPQHF. For the CDR3, the DNA is TGTGCCAGCAGCTCGGGGCCGGAGAATCAGCCCCAGCATTTT. This chain joins TRBV4-2 and TRBJ1-5; tentatively, D is TRBD1 (5 bases). Germline CDR1 reads LGHNA; CDR2 reads YNFKEQ. The CDR3 spans 14 residues. The V end was cut by 5 bases, the J end by 4 bases, with 12 bases between.

The V gene is TRBV5-6, the J gene TRBJ2-5; 9 bases match TRBD1. CDR1 and CDR2 (germline): SGHDT, YYEEEE. With V trimmed by 4 bases and J by 4 bases, 8 bases remained unmatched. This CDR3 comprises 15 residues. The CDR3 DNA follows: TGTGCCAGCAGCCTTTGGGACAGGGTGGGAGAGACCCAGTACTTC. Protein: CASSLWDRVGETQYF.

This clone was seen a few times. V and J are TRBV4-2 and TRBJ2-1, with D perhaps TRBD2 (5 bases). This CDR3 contains 15 residues. Trimming cost V 1 base and J 3 bases, with 10 bases left between them. Germline values: CDR1 LGHNA, CDR2 YNFKEQ. The CDR3: CASSQGSGDYNEQFF. Written as DNA, the CDR3 is TGTGCCAGCAGCCAAGGGTCCGGGGACTACAATGAGCAGTTCTTC.

V gene TRBV4-2 combines with J gene TRBJ1-6; D remains unclear. Trimming removed 2 bases at V and 0 bases at J, with 5 bases between. Per germline, CDR1 LGHNA and CDR2 YNFKEQ. This CDR3 comprises 15 residues. This CDR3 is CASSQRSSYNSPLHF. CDR3 DNA sequence: TGTGCCAGCAGCCAACGGAGCTCCTATAATTCACCCCTCCACTTT.

This chain links TRBV18 with TRBJ1-1; D not resolved. This CDR3 spans 14 amino acids. V lost 4 bases, J lost 7 bases, and 16 bases lay in between. CDR1 is KGHSH, CDR2 LQKENI, per germline. CDR3: CASSQGRGHVEAFF. DNA of the CDR3: TGTGCCAGCTCACAAGGAAGAGGCCATGTTGAAGCTTTCTTT.

The genes are TRBV5-1 and TRBJ1-4; 8 bases align to TRBD1. The CDR3 has 15 amino acids. The J segment lost 7 bases and the V segment lost 4 bases, leaving 9 bases of the junction unmatched. From germline, CDR1 is SGHRS and CDR2 YFSETQ. CDR3 loop: CASSAYRGASEKLFF. CDR3 nucleotides: TGCGCCAGCAGCGCCTACAGGGGGGCGAGTGAAAAACTGTTTTTT.

This chain links TRBV6-5 with TRBJ1-2, with TRBD1 matching 9 bases. In germline, CDR1 is MNHEY, CDR2 SVGAGI. V gave up 5 bases and J gave up 4 bases; unmatched junction bases: 5. This CDR3 has 14 amino acids. CDR3 protein: CASSPGTGSYGYTF. The DNA of the CDR3 is TGTGCCAGCAGTCCAGGGACAGGGTCCTATGGCTACACCTTC.

The genes are TRBV4-1 and TRBJ2-1; 9 bases agree with TRBD1. V shed 6 bases, J shed 0 bases, and the junction held 12 bases outside the gene matches. This CDR3 region has 18 residues. CDR1 and CDR2 (germline): MGHRA, YSYEKL. CDR3 DNA: TGCGCCAGCAGACATCCGGGACAGGGTTTGAGCTCCTACAATGAGCAGTTCTTC. Its protein product is CASRHPGQGLSSYNEQFF.

Written as DNA, the CDR3 is TGTGCCAGCACCCCCCAAAATCTAGCGGGAGCTGCAGATACGCAGTATTTT. Translation: CASTPQNLAGAADTQYF. This chain joins TRBV27 and TRBJ2-3, with 10 bases fitting TRBD2. Germline V gene sequence: CDR1 MNHEY, CDR2 SMNVEV (reference sequence). The CDR3 spans 17 residues. After removal of 7 bases from V and 4 bases from J, the junction contained 14 bases not matched to a gene.

This CDR3 reads CASSGGGRGNQPQHF. In DNA, the CDR3 is TGTGCCAGCAGTGGGGGGGGCAGGGGCAATCAGCCCCAGCATTTT. This rearrangement joins TRBV2 to TRBJ1-5, with a weak D call TRBD1 (6 bases). Germline CDR1 and CDR2: SNHLY and FYNNEI. V was trimmed by 4 bases and J by 2 bases, leaving 12 bases between them. There are 15 residues in the CDR3.

The gene calls are TRBV6-6 and TRBJ1-2; no clear D. V was cut by 0 bases and J by 5 bases, with 4 bases left in between. This CDR3 spans 12 amino acids. The germline V gene has CDR1 MNHNY and CDR2 SVGAGI (reference sequence). The CDR3 here is CASSYSAYGYTF. CDR3 sequence (DNA): TGTGCCAGCAGTTACTCGGCGTATGGCTACACCTTC.

The chain is built from TRBV30 and TRBJ2-7; D gene uncertain. CDR3 size: 11 residues. Trimming removed 8 bases at V and 6 bases at J, with 14 bases between. Germline assignment: CDR1 GTSNPN and CDR2 SVGIG (reference sequence). This CDR3 reads CARQTAIEQYF. In nucleotides, the CDR3 is TGTGCCCGTCAAACTGCGATCGAGCAGTACTTC. Filled out from reference TRBV30 and TRBJ2-7, the complete variable domain reads SQTIHQWPATLVQPVGSPLSLECTVEGTSNPNLYWYRQAAGRGLQLLFYSVGIGQISSEVPQNLSASRPQDRQFILSSKKLLLSDSGFYLCARQTAIEQYFGPGTRLTVT.

The V gene is TRBV11-2, the J gene TRBJ1-2; maybe TRBD1 (5 bases). CDR1 is SGHAT and CDR2 is FQNNGV in the germline V gene. The CDR3 consists of 16 residues. With 5 bases removed from V and 6 bases from J, the gap between germline ends came to 22 bases. This chain's CDR3 is CASSPSVVQGGDGYTF. CDR3 bases: TGTGCCAGCAGCCCCTCTGTGGTTCAGGGAGGGGATGGCTACACCTTC.